The 9 T cell receptor beta chains in this list originate from one sample, sequenced in a study of T cell responses to AZD1222 COVID-19 vaccine. The method was immunoSEQ multiplex PCR; TCRdb's version includes in-frame clones alone and lacks a portion of them. The data show around 130,000 clones, with roughly nine tenths seen just once and 2.8% held by the top ten. This specimen consisted of peripheral blood, obtained on day 0 of AZD1222 vaccination. These receptor sequences come from an adult in good health.

The rearrangement uses TRBV3-1 (or the pseudogene TRBV3-2) and TRBJ1-1; maybe TRBD1 (5 bases). This CDR3 is 12 amino acids long. V lost 4 bases and J lost 7, with 10 bases in between. CDR1 and CDR2 from the germline V gene are LGHDT and YNNKEL (reference sequence). The CDR3 DNA sequence: TGTGCCAGCAGCCGCGGACAAGGTGAAGCTTTCTTT. Residues: CASSRGQGEAFF.

CDR3 loop: CASSELRAGEREQYF. In DNA, the CDR3 is TGTGCCAGCAGTGAATTAAGAGCGGGAGAGCGGGAGCAGTACTTC. J is TRBJ2-7 and V is TRBV6-1; TRBD2 matches 8 bases. CDR3 length equals 15 residues. V shed 2 bases, J shed 7 bases, and the junction held 10 bases outside the gene matches. Per the germline V gene, CDR1 is MNHNS and CDR2 is SASEGT.

This chain joins TRBV7-8 and TRBJ1-4; D is ambiguous. V was pared by 5 bases and J by 5 bases, with 15 bases between. The germline gives CDR1 SGHVS, CDR2 FQNEAQ. This CDR3 region has 15 residues. In DNA form, the CDR3 reads TGTGCCAGCAGCCGACGGAGGATTGTCAATGAAAAACTGTTTTTT. It encodes CASSRRRIVNEKLFF.

This clone came up once. The chain combines TRBV4-1 with TRBJ2-1; D gene unclear. Germline V gene lookup returns CDR1 MGHRA and CDR2 YSYEKL. V lost 0 bases and J 6 bases, leaving 12 bases between the germline ends. CDR3 length: 15 amino acids. The chain's CDR3 is CASSQDRSRGNEQFF. The CDR3 bases are TGCGCCAGCAGCCAAGATCGCTCTAGAGGCAATGAGCAGTTCTTC.

This sequence joins TRBV6-5 and TRBJ2-7; TRBD1 matches 8 bases. The V segment lost 0 bases and the J segment 4 bases; nucleotides outside the gene matches: 5. CDR1 and CDR2 (germline): MNHEY, SVGAGI. CDR3 length: 15 residues. The CDR3 DNA reads as TGTGCCAGCAGTTACTCGACAGGGGCGTCGTACGAGCAGTACTTC. Translation gives CASSYSTGASYEQYF.

The chain is built from TRBV2 and TRBJ1-1; 8 nucleotides line up with TRBD1. The V gene's germline CDR1 is SNHLY and CDR2 FYNNEI. With 8 bases clipped from V and 6 bases from J, the junction kept 14 bases outside the gene matches. The CDR3 is made up of 15 amino acids. The CDR3 DNA follows: TGTGCCAGCGGAGTGGCAGGGGGCGTTAAGTCTGAAGCTTTCTTT. Its translation: CASGVAGGVKSEAFF.

The CDR3, as DNA: TGTGCCACCAGTGATTTGGGCACCAATCAGCCCCAGCATTTT. Amino acids: CATSDLGTNQPQHF. This sequence joins TRBV24-1 and TRBJ1-5, with D hard to call. This CDR3 comprises 14 residues. V lost 0 bases and J 3 bases, leaving 5 bases between the germline ends. Germline values: CDR1 KGHDR, CDR2 SFDVKD.

V usage is TRBV4-3 and J usage is TRBJ1-2, with D possibly being TRBD1 (5 bases). V was cut by 0 bases and J by 3 bases, with 14 bases left in between. The CDR3 spans 16 residues. CDR1 is LGHNA, CDR2 YSLEER, per germline. The CDR3 coding sequence is TGCGCCAGCAGCCAAGATAGCCAGGGAGGGGACTATGGCTACACCTTC. It specifies CASSQDSQGGDYGYTF.

This chain links TRBV7-6 with TRBJ2-1; D may match TRBD1 or TRBD2 (5 bases each). Germline loops: CDR1 SGHVS, CDR2 FNYEAQ. The CDR3 is made up of 17 amino acids. V lost 0 bases to trimming and J lost 2 bases, with 14 bases between them. Written as DNA, the CDR3 is TGTGCCAGCAGCTTAGCTGCGATTTGGGACCCCTACAATGAGCAGTTCTTC. The encoded protein is CASSLAAIWDPYNEQFF. Based on the CDR3 plus reference TRBV7-6 and TRBJ2-1, the full variable domain is GAGVSQSPRYKVTKRGQDVALRCDPISGHVSLYWYRQALGQGPEFLTYFNYEAQQDKSGLPNDRFSAERPEGSISTLTIQRTEQRDSAMYRCASSLAAIWDPYNEQFFGPGTRLTVL.